This entry lists 11 T cell receptor beta chains sequenced from one sample in a study of blood T cell repertoires in COVID-19. Using immunoSEQ multiplex PCR, the repertoire was profiled, and TCRdb retains in-frame clones only, with some absent. The data show fewer than 350,000 clones, roughly 85% seen once. The material sequenced was peripheral blood. These receptors were taken from a human donor in a cohort sampled during active COVID-19.

V gene TRBV5-1 combines with J gene TRBJ2-3; possibly TRBD1 for D (5 bases). Deletions cut 2 bases from V and 5 bases from J, with 12 bases between. Germline values: CDR1 SGHRS, CDR2 YFSETQ. The CDR3 loop spans 14 amino acids. The DNA of the CDR3 is TGCGCCAGCAGCTTAGGCAGGGTGGAAGATACGCAGTATTTT. Translated: CASSLGRVEDTQYF.

V is TRBV6-1 and J is TRBJ2-2, with 13 bases lining up with TRBD2. Trimming cost V 3 bases and J 1 base; bases outside gene matches: 5. The CDR3 loop spans 18 amino acids. Germline-derived CDR1 and CDR2 are MNHNS and SASEGT. CDR3 amino acids: CASSDPGTSGVNTGELFF. The CDR3 nucleotides read TGTGCCAGCAGTGATCCGGGGACTAGCGGGGTGAACACCGGGGAGCTGTTTTTT.

There are a few counts of this clone. J is TRBJ1-2 and V is TRBV13, with a possible D match to TRBD1 (5 bases). Germline V gene lookup returns CDR1 PRHDT and CDR2 FYEKMQ (reference sequence). V was clipped by 5 bases and J by 1 base, with 14 bases between them. The CDR3 sequence is 15 residues long. CDR3 sequence reads: CASSRPLRGNYGYTF. As DNA, the CDR3 is TGTGCCAGCAGCCGGCCTCTTAGGGGTAACTATGGCTACACCTTC. Combining the CDR3 with reference TRBV13 and TRBJ1-2 gives the whole variable domain AAGVIQSPRHLIKEKRETATLKCYPIPRHDTVYWYQQGPGQDPQFLISFYEKMQSDKGSIPDRFSAQQFSDYHSELNMSSLELGDSALYFCASSRPLRGNYGYTFGSGTRLTVV.

The rearrangement uses TRBV19 and TRBJ1-4, with 8 positions matching TRBD1. This CDR3 is 15 amino acids long. With 5 bases clipped from V and 7 bases from J, the junction kept 9 bases outside the gene matches. CDR1 and CDR2 (germline): LNHDA, SQIVND (reference sequence). The chain's CDR3 is CASSSHRGRVEKLFF. In DNA form, the CDR3 reads TGTGCCAGTAGTTCCCACAGGGGGAGAGTTGAAAAACTGTTTTTT.

J is TRBJ2-3 and V is TRBV29-1; tentative D call: TRBD1 (6 bases). Deletions cut 3 bases from V and 2 bases from J, with 18 bases between. Germline CDR1 is SQVTM and CDR2 is ANQGSEA. This CDR3 has 16 residues. The chain's CDR3 is CSVDLTGLKATDTQYF. In nucleotides, the CDR3 is TGCAGCGTTGACCTGACAGGCCTTAAGGCCACAGATACGCAGTATTTT.

The genes are TRBV2 and TRBJ2-6, with 7 bases aligning to TRBD1. Germline V gene lookup returns CDR1 SNHLY and CDR2 FYNNEI. The length of the CDR3 is 16 residues. J lost 4 bases, V lost 2 bases, and 5 bases had no gene match. DNA of the CDR3: TGTGCCAGCAGTGAAAGAACAGGGGTCGGGGCCAACGTCCTGACTTTC. Translation gives CASSERTGVGANVLTF.

Here the CDR3 reads CASSSGMTNEKLFF. The CDR3 region has the DNA TGTGCCAGCAGCTCAGGGATGACTAATGAAAAACTGTTTTTT. V and J are TRBV7-9 and TRBJ1-4; the D gene is possibly TRBD1 (5 bases). CDR3 size: 14 residues. The germline CDR1 and CDR2 sequences are SEHNR and FQNEAQ (reference sequence). The V gene lost 4 bases and the J gene lost 2 bases, with 8 bases spanning the gap.

V usage is TRBV24-1 and J usage is TRBJ2-5; a possible D gene is TRBD1 (6 bases). The CDR3 is made up of 11 amino acids. V was pared by 9 bases and J by 2 bases, with 6 bases between. Looked up from germline, CDR1 is KGHDR and CDR2 is SFDVKD. The CDR3 sequence: CATGQQETQYF. DNA for the CDR3: TGTGCCACCGGACAGCAAGAGACCCAGTACTTC.

This chain connects TRBV29-1 to TRBJ1-2; possibly TRBD1 for D (5 bases). V gave up 5 bases and J gave up 8 bases, with 15 bases separating them. Germline CDR1 and CDR2: SQVTM and ANQGSEA. This CDR3 spans 12 amino acids. CDR3 nucleotides: TGCAGCGTTCTGGGGGGAGAAAGAGGCTACACCTTC. This translates into CSVLGGERGYTF.

This clone was observed a few times. The chain links TRBV7-9 to TRBJ1-2; D is unresolved. This CDR3 is built from 12 residues. Trimming removed 0 bases from V and 13 bases from J, with 12 bases in between. CDR1 and CDR2 (germline): SEHNR, FQNEAQ (reference sequence). The CDR3 DNA follows: TGTGCCAGCAGCTTAGCCGCCGGGGATTGCACCTTC. This gives the protein CASSLAAGDCTF.

Only a few counts were recorded for this clone. The chain employs TRBV19 and TRBJ1-1; 8 bases map to TRBD1. CDR1 and CDR2 (germline): LNHDA, SQIVND (reference sequence). The CDR3 loop spans 12 amino acids. V lost 5 bases and J lost 6; bases outside the gene matches: 2. The CDR3 coding sequence is TGTGCCAGTAGTGGACAGGGTCCTGAAGCTTTCTTT. This codes for CASSGQGPEAFF. The full variable domain, its missing parts supplied by reference TRBV19 and TRBJ1-1, is DGGITQSPKYLFRKEGQNVTLSCEQNLNHDAMYWYRQDPGQGLRLIYYSQIVNDFQKGDIAEGYSVSREKKESFPLTVTSAQKNPTAFYLCASSGQGPEAFFGQGTRLTVV.